Below are 17 T cell receptor beta chains sequenced from a single sample in a study of T cells in Graves' hyperthyroidism and ophthalmopathy. TCR beta CDR3 region amplification was performed from RNA transcripts. HTBI primers drove first-round RT-PCR of the TCR CDR3. TCRdb re-derived calls from the multiplex PCR reads in MiXCR, one entry per CDR3 protein. Counted here are hundreds of thousands of distinct CDR3 sequences, under 25% occurring once; the ten biggest clones make up about 34%. Sequencing used blood. These receptors all stem from a man aged 30 to 39 with Graves' ophthalmopathy.

Only a few counts were recorded for this clonotype. The chain carries TRBV28 and TRBJ2-7; D unclear. V dropped 3 bases and J dropped 2 bases, with 14 bases sitting between them. The CDR3 covers 15 residues. Per germline, CDR1 MDHEN and CDR2 SYDVKM. The DNA of the CDR3 is TGTGCCAGCAGTTTTGACGGCCCGGCGCCCTACGAGCAGTACTTC. Its translation: CASSFDGPAPYEQYF. The whole variable domain, filled in from reference TRBV28 and TRBJ2-7, reads DVKVTQSSRYLVKRTGEKVFLECVQDMDHENMFWYRQDPGLGLRLIYFSYDVKMKEKGDIPEGYSVSREKKERFSLILESASTNQTSMYLCASSFDGPAPYEQYFGPGTRLTVT.

V and J are TRBV19 and TRBJ2-2; 9 positions match TRBD1. This CDR3 is built from 16 residues. Looked up from germline, CDR1 is LNHDA and CDR2 is SQIVND (reference sequence). J was trimmed by 4 bases and V by 9 bases; bases with no gene match: 12. This CDR3 is CASQTGTGIGTGELFF. The CDR3 DNA is TGTGCCAGCCAGACCGGGACAGGGATCGGCACCGGGGAGCTGTTTTTT.

This chain joins TRBV11-1 and TRBJ2-7; 8 bases fit TRBD2. V shed 5 bases, J shed 4 bases, and the junction held 13 bases outside the gene matches. The CDR3 totals 16 residues. The germline V gene encodes CDR1 SGHAT and CDR2 FQDESV (reference sequence). CDR3 bases: TGTGCCAGCAGCAAAAGCGGGAGAGGAGGACGATACGAGCAGTACTTC. This codes for CASSKSGRGGRYEQYF.

This chain uses TRBV30 with TRBJ2-6; D is possibly TRBD1 (6 bases). This CDR3 spans 14 amino acids. Germline-derived CDR1 and CDR2 are GTSNPN and SVGIG (reference sequence). Trimming took off 2 bases at V and 2 bases at J, with 7 bases between the two ends. CDR3 loop: CAWSWGPGANVLTF. The CDR3 nucleotides are TGTGCCTGGAGTTGGGGGCCTGGGGCCAACGTCCTGACTTTC.

This clonotype was counted at least ten times. This chain links TRBV6-1 with TRBJ2-1; D may be TRBD1 (5 bases). Germline CDR1 and CDR2: MNHNS and SASEGT. This CDR3 is built from 13 residues. V shed 8 bases and J shed 2 bases, with 10 bases lying between them. CDR3: CASSPGPYNEQFF. CDR3 coding DNA: TGTGCCAGCTCACCAGGGCCCTACAATGAGCAGTTCTTC.

This clonotype was picked up a small number of times. The rearrangement links TRBV3-1 to TRBJ2-5, with D unclear. Trimming left V 5 bases short and J 3 bases short, with 10 bases between. The germline V gene has CDR1 LGHDT and CDR2 YNNKEL (reference sequence). This CDR3 spans 13 amino acids. CDR3 loop: CASSVGDKETQYF. CDR3 sequence (DNA): TGTGCCAGCAGCGTAGGAGACAAAGAGACCCAGTACTTC.

This clonotype came up a few times. V and J are TRBV20-1 and TRBJ2-6, with D possibly matching TRBD2 (6 bases). Per germline, CDR1 DFQATT and CDR2 SNEGSKA (reference sequence). The CDR3 is 14 amino acids. The V end lost 0 bases, the J end lost 5 bases, and 8 bases lay between the germline ends. The CDR3 DNA reads TGCAGTGCTAGAGATCGGGGGTGGGCCAACGTCCTGACTTTC. Protein sequence: CSARDRGWANVLTF.

This sequence joins TRBV7-2 and TRBJ2-7; D gene ambiguous. Trimming shortened V by 2 bases and J by 4 bases, and 15 bases separated the two germline ends. Germline CDR1 is SGHTA and CDR2 is FQGNSA. The CDR3 spans 15 residues. Here the CDR3 DNA reads TGTGCCAGCAGCTTAAGTCGCGGCCTTGGTTACGAGCAGTACTTC. It yields the protein CASSLSRGLGYEQYF.

CDR3 nucleotides: TGTGCCAGCGGACAAGGGAGGGCCTACGAGCAGTACTTC. Translating gives CASGQGRAYEQYF. The chain links TRBV28 to TRBJ2-7; 7 bases match TRBD2. Germline loops: CDR1 MDHEN, CDR2 SYDVKM. The CDR3 totals 13 residues. With 8 bases clipped from V and 2 bases from J, the junction kept 6 bases outside the gene matches.

A few counts support this clonotype. The rearrangement links TRBV28 to TRBJ2-1; TRBD2 agrees at 9 bases. The CDR3 length is 15 residues. Per germline, CDR1 MDHEN and CDR2 SYDVKM. Trimming removed 6 bases from V and 2 bases from J; junction bases left unmatched: 5. CDR3: CASRETSGTYNEQFF. The CDR3, as DNA: TGTGCCAGCAGGGAGACTAGCGGTACCTACAATGAGCAGTTCTTC.

The chain employs TRBV7-8 and TRBJ2-7; the match to TRBD1 covers 7 bases. The V gene end was trimmed by 1 base and the J gene end by 6 bases; junction bases not matched to a gene: 6. This CDR3 is 14 amino acids long. The germline gives CDR1 SGHVS, CDR2 FQNEAQ. The CDR3 region is CASSLGGTAIEQYF. In DNA form, the CDR3 reads TGTGCCAGCAGCTTAGGGGGGACAGCGATCGAGCAGTACTTC.

This clonotype has just one count. The chain joins TRBV12-3 or TRBV12-4 to TRBJ1-2, with D perhaps matching TRBD1 (6 bases). The V end was cut by 8 bases, the J end by 5 bases, with 15 bases between. The CDR3 totals 13 residues. The CDR3 DNA reads TGTGCCAGCGGTCCGGACAGCCAATATGGCTACACCTTC. Amino acid sequence: CASGPDSQYGYTF.

Details on this clonotype: One end of the junction is discordant with germline, which a read error may explain. This chain links TRBV7-9 with TRBJ1-1; D is perhaps TRBD1 (5 bases). The CDR3 covers 19 residues. Germline V gene sequence: CDR1 SEHNR, CDR2 FQNEAQ (reference sequence). CDR3 region: CASSFQALRDANRNTEASF. The CDR3 nucleotides read TGTGCCAGCAGCTTCCAAGCCCTCCGGGACGCCAACAGGAACACTGAAGCTTCCTTT.

The V and J genes are TRBV6-1 and TRBJ1-1; D may be TRBD1 (6 bases). Per germline, CDR1 MNHNS and CDR2 SASEGT. V lost 6 bases to trimming and J lost 1 base, with 15 bases between them. The length of the CDR3 is 15 residues. Here the CDR3 DNA reads TGTGCCAGCAGGCACTTGGGGGCGCCGAACACTGAAGCTTTCTTT. Translating gives CASRHLGAPNTEAFF.

The sample holds a few counts of this clonotype. The CDR3 loop reads CASSATTSGHSYEQYF. As DNA, the CDR3 is TGTGCCAGCAGCGCCACGACCTCAGGGCACTCCTACGAGCAGTACTTC. The J gene is TRBJ2-7, the V gene TRBV7-9, with D maybe TRBD1 (5 bases). The CDR3 extends over 16 amino acids. V lost 5 bases to trimming and J lost 0 bases, with 17 bases between them. Germline CDR1 SEHNR, CDR2 FQNEAQ (reference sequence).

In this sample, this clonotype turned up many times. The V gene is TRBV11-2, the J gene TRBJ2-1; D is possibly TRBD1 or TRBD2 (5 bases each). Between the trimmed V and J ends, which lost 0 bases and 6 bases, there was a span of 15 bases. CDR1 is SGHAT and CDR2 is FQNNGV in the germline V gene. CDR3 size: 16 residues. In DNA, the CDR3 is TGTGCCAGCAGCTTAGATCGGGGTGGCAGGGTCAATGAGCAGTTCTTC. Encoded protein: CASSLDRGGRVNEQFF.

The gene calls are TRBV27 and TRBJ1-6; unclear D gene. The CDR3 contains 14 residues. The germline V gene encodes CDR1 MNHEY and CDR2 SMNVEV (reference sequence). Trimming removed 2 bases at V and 10 bases at J, with 12 bases between. CDR3 amino acids: CASSLQIDHSPLHF. Written as DNA, the CDR3 is TGTGCCAGCAGTTTACAGATTGATCACTCACCCCTCCACTTT.